The 32 T cell receptor beta chains listed next were all sequenced from one sample in a study of cytomegalovirus exposure and HLA in healthy donors. The primer mix had 60 Vbeta and 13 Jbeta primers. This table comes from immunoSEQ multiplex PCR, and its TCRdb copy is limited to in-frame clones, with some not included. The sample contains about 150,000 clones, roughly three quarters of which appear only once. The sequencing sample was made of PBMCs. The receptors derive from a human donor in good health.

The V and J genes are TRBV5-4 and TRBJ2-7; 13 bases agree with TRBD2. Germline V gene data show CDR1 as SGHNT and CDR2 as YYREEE (reference sequence). V lost 3 bases and J lost 3; bases outside the gene matches: 15. CDR3 length equals 19 residues. The CDR3 DNA follows: TGTGCCAGCAGCTCACAGACTAGCGGGGGGACAACCGAATTCTACGAGCAGTACTTC. Translation: CASSSQTSGGTTEFYEQYF.

This clone turned up a few times. The CDR3 bases are TGCGCCAGCAGCGTCGCCCAGGGGGGTCTTGACGAGCAGTACTTC. Encoded protein: CASSVAQGGLDEQYF. This sequence joins TRBV5-1 and TRBJ2-7; D perhaps matches TRBD1 (7 bases). V lost 4 bases and J 5 bases, leaving 19 bases between the germline ends. The CDR3 contains 15 residues. Germline CDR1 SGHRS, CDR2 YFSETQ. The variable domain in full, with the rest retrieved from reference TRBV5-1 and TRBJ2-7, is KAGVTQTPRYLIKTRGQQVTLSCSPISGHRSVSWYQQTPGQGLQFLFEYFSETQRNKGNFPGRFSGRQFSNSRSEMNVSTLELGDSALYLCASSVAQGGLDEQYFGPGTRLTVT.

This clone was seen a few times. The genes are TRBV10-1 and TRBJ1-1; the D is unclear. Germline V gene data show CDR1 as WNHNN and CDR2 as SYGVQD (reference sequence). CDR3 length: 14 residues. V shed 3 bases and J shed 3 bases, with 11 bases lying between them. The CDR3 DNA reads as TGCGCCAGCAGTGACGGGGTGAGAGACACTGAAGCTTTCTTT. It is translated as CASSDGVRDTEAFF.

The chain couples TRBV28 to TRBJ1-3; 8 bases are shared with TRBD1. The length of the CDR3 is 17 residues. With V trimmed by 4 bases and J by 4 bases, 12 bases remained unmatched. Germline V lookup: CDR1 MDHEN, CDR2 SYDVKM. CDR3 region: CASSSINQGARGNTIYF. Written as DNA, the CDR3 is TGTGCCAGCAGTTCGATAAACCAGGGGGCAAGGGGAAACACCATATATTTT. The whole variable domain, filled in from reference TRBV28 and TRBJ1-3, reads DVKVTQSSRYLVKRTGEKVFLECVQDMDHENMFWYRQDPGLGLRLIYFSYDVKMKEKGDIPEGYSVSREKKERFSLILESASTNQTSMYLCASSSINQGARGNTIYFGEGSWLTVV.

The chain has TRBV29-1 and TRBJ1-3; the match to TRBD1 covers 7 bases. CDR3 length: 12 amino acids. From germline, CDR1 is SQVTM and CDR2 ANQGSEA. V gave up 6 bases and J gave up 3 bases; unmatched junction bases: 2. The CDR3 DNA reads as TGCAGCGTCGGGACAGATGGAAACACCATATATTTT. Residues: CSVGTDGNTIYF.

This chain connects TRBV19 to TRBJ2-5; D gene uncertain. With 3 bases removed from V and 0 bases from J, the gap between germline ends came to 11 bases. Germline CDR1 reads LNHDA; CDR2 reads SQIVND (reference sequence). The CDR3 is made up of 15 amino acids. The CDR3 sequence is CASSIRENNQETQYF. For the CDR3, the DNA is TGTGCCAGTAGTATTCGAGAGAATAACCAAGAGACCCAGTACTTC.

The chain combines TRBV6-4 with TRBJ2-3; 8 bases match TRBD1. Trimming at V came to 0 bases and at J to 4 bases, leaving 3 bases not matched to a gene. This CDR3 is built from 15 residues. Looked up from germline, CDR1 is MRHNA and CDR2 is SNTAGT. The CDR3 DNA follows: TGTGCCAGCAGTGACTCTCCAGGGGGCGCAGATACGCAGTATTTT. Its translation: CASSDSPGGADTQYF.

The genes are TRBV11-1 and TRBJ2-5; weak D call: TRBD1 (5 bases). CDR3 length: 13 residues. Germline V CDR1 and CDR2: SGHAT, FQDESV (reference sequence). Trimming pared 5 bases from V and 10 bases from J, leaving 17 bases between. The CDR3 loop is CASSGIKGVGQYF. The CDR3 nucleotides read TGTGCCAGCAGCGGCATAAAAGGGGTGGGCCAGTACTTC. The whole variable domain, filled in from reference TRBV11-1 and TRBJ2-5, reads EAEVAQSPRYKITEKSQAVAFWCDPISGHATLYWYRQILGQGPELLVQFQDESVVDDSQLPKDRFSAERLKGVDSTLKIQPAELGDSAMYLCASSGIKGVGQYFGPGTRLLVL.

The table lists this clone with a count of one. The chain links TRBV6-5 to TRBJ2-1, with 7 bases lining up with TRBD2. The germline CDR1 and CDR2 sequences are MNHEY and SVGAGI. The CDR3 spans 15 residues. V dropped 7 bases and J dropped 7; count of bases not matched to a gene: 13. CDR3 region: CASTPRRTGRNEQFF. The DNA of the CDR3 is TGTGCCAGCACCCCCAGGCGGACCGGGAGGAATGAGCAGTTCTTC.

CDR3 amino acids: CAWTGSSTDTQYF. The CDR3 region has the DNA TGTGCCTGGACCGGGTCCAGCACAGATACGCAGTATTTT. This chain uses TRBV30 with TRBJ2-3; no definite D call. CDR3 length equals 13 residues. Germline V gives CDR1 GTSNPN, CDR2 SVGIG (reference sequence). The V and J ends lost 4 bases and 0 bases respectively, with 8 bases between them.

The V and J genes are TRBV5-1 and TRBJ1-2; TRBD1 might be the D (5 bases). Trimming took 4 bases from V and 4 from J, leaving 14 bases between them. This CDR3 comprises 14 residues. CDR1 and CDR2 from the germline V gene are SGHRS and YFSETQ. CDR3 sequence: CASSSRQSGYGYTF. CDR3 nucleotides: TGCGCCAGCAGCAGCCGACAGAGTGGCTATGGCTACACCTTC.

This clone came up a few times. The gene calls are TRBV2 and TRBJ1-5; TRBD1 matches at 9 bases. Germline loops: CDR1 SNHLY, CDR2 FYNNEI. The CDR3 has 15 residues. Trimming at V came to 6 bases and at J to 3 bases, leaving 6 bases not matched to a gene. The CDR3 protein is CASRAGTGLNQPQHF. As DNA, the CDR3 is TGTGCCAGCAGAGCCGGGACAGGGCTCAATCAGCCCCAGCATTTT.

The J gene is TRBJ1-2, the V gene TRBV28; no clear D gene. The germline V gene encodes CDR1 MDHEN and CDR2 SYDVKM. The CDR3 has 15 amino acids. Trimming pared 1 base from V and 4 bases from J, leaving 13 bases between. Here the CDR3 DNA reads TGTGCCAGCAGTTTATACGGCGCCCGAGGCTATGGCTACACCTTC. This gives the protein CASSLYGARGYGYTF.

Only a few counts were recorded for this clone. The chain couples TRBV29-1 to TRBJ2-2; D call uncertain. This CDR3 spans 13 amino acids. Germline V lookup: CDR1 SQVTM, CDR2 ANQGSEA. Trimming took 3 bases from V and 2 from J, leaving 7 bases between them. CDR3 DNA sequence: TGCAGCGTTGAGAGGCCCAACACCGGGGAGCTGTTTTTT. This translates into CSVERPNTGELFF.

This clone has only a few counts. The rearrangement links TRBV5-1 to TRBJ2-2; no firm D call. This CDR3 contains 13 residues. Germline CDR1 SGHRS, CDR2 YFSETQ. The V and J ends lost 7 bases and 6 bases respectively, with 13 bases between them. Here the CDR3 reads CASGINSPGELFF. The CDR3 DNA sequence: TGCGCCAGCGGAATAAACAGCCCCGGGGAGCTGTTTTTT.

The rearrangement joins TRBV9 to TRBJ2-3, with D maybe TRBD1 (5 bases). V lost 2 bases, J lost 2 bases, and 9 bases lay in between. Per the germline V gene, CDR1 is SGDLS and CDR2 is YYNGEE. The CDR3 sequence is 14 residues long. The CDR3 nucleotides are TGTGCCAGCAGCGTTCGGACACACACAGATACGCAGTATTTT. Residues: CASSVRTHTDTQYF. Looking up the rest from reference TRBV9 and TRBJ2-3 gives the full variable domain: DSGVTQTPKHLITATGQRVTLRCSPRSGDLSVYWYQQSLDQGLQFLIQYYNGEERAKGNILERFSAQQFPDLHSELNLSSLELGDSALYFCASSVRTHTDTQYFGPGTRLTVL.

The chain couples TRBV29-1 to TRBJ1-2; no firm D call. V lost 6 bases and J lost 6, with 14 bases in between. In germline, CDR1 is SQVTM, CDR2 ANQGSEA. The CDR3 loop spans 12 amino acids. CDR3 in amino acids: CSVAKSADGYTF. CDR3 in DNA: TGCAGCGTAGCCAAGTCAGCGGATGGCTACACCTTC.

This chain uses TRBV4-3 with TRBJ2-1; TRBD2 agrees at 9 bases. Germline V gene lookup returns CDR1 LGHNA and CDR2 YSLEER. The CDR3 contains 15 residues. The ends lost 3 bases at V and 5 bases at J; junction bases unmatched: 5. CDR3 DNA: TGCGCCAGCAGCCAGCGGTCTAGCGGGGACAATGAGCAGTTCTTC. Its translation: CASSQRSSGDNEQFF.

The chain is built from TRBV5-6 and TRBJ2-7, with TRBD1 matching over 9 bases. CDR1 and CDR2 (germline): SGHDT, YYEEEE. Germline trimming cut 2 bases from V and 3 bases from J; bases unmatched to any gene: 3. CDR3 length equals 14 residues. DNA for the CDR3: TGTGCCAGCAGCTTACAGGGGGCTTTCTACGAGCAGTACTTC. This sequence encodes CASSLQGAFYEQYF.

This chain joins TRBV7-9 and TRBJ2-3, with D perhaps matching TRBD2 (5 bases). There are 14 residues in the CDR3. Germline assignment: CDR1 SEHNR and CDR2 FQNEAQ (reference sequence). The V end lost 3 bases, the J end lost 1 base, and 8 bases lay between the germline ends. The CDR3 loop reads CASSFGGRTDTQYF. The CDR3, as DNA: TGTGCCAGCAGCTTTGGAGGCCGCACAGATACGCAGTATTTT.

This clone was found a few times. The chain recombines TRBV2 with TRBJ1-1; D gene ambiguous. Trimming cost V 3 bases and J 1 base, with 9 bases left between them. From germline, CDR1 is SNHLY and CDR2 FYNNEI. The CDR3 consists of 14 residues. Here the CDR3 DNA reads TGTGCCAGCAGTGATGAGGGAGGGAACACTGAAGCTTTCTTT. Its protein is CASSDEGGNTEAFF.

The chain uses TRBV7-9 and TRBJ1-1; D not certain. The CDR3 has 12 amino acids. The germline V gene has CDR1 SEHNR and CDR2 FQNEAQ (reference sequence). The germline V and J ends were trimmed by 5 bases and 6 bases, with 10 bases remaining between them. In nucleotides, the CDR3 is TGTGCCAGCAGCCCGCGGCCACCTGAAGCTTTCTTT. This encodes CASSPRPPEAFF.

CDR3 in amino acids: CASTDRGIGTQYF. DNA for the CDR3: TGTGCCAGTACGGACAGGGGGATTGGGACCCAGTACTTC. The V call is TRBV19, the J call TRBJ2-5; 10 bases are a match to TRBD1. Germline-derived CDR1 and CDR2 are LNHDA and SQIVND (reference sequence). The J segment lost 7 bases and the V segment lost 7 bases, leaving 6 bases of the junction unmatched. The CDR3 consists of 13 residues.

The chain couples TRBV19 to TRBJ2-7; TRBD1 matches at 8 bases. This CDR3 has 15 amino acids. V dropped 5 bases and J dropped 0; count of bases not matched to a gene: 6. In germline, CDR1 is LNHDA, CDR2 SQIVND (reference sequence). CDR3 in DNA: TGTGCCAGTAGTCTTGGGACAGGTTCCTCCTACGAGCAGTACTTC. Translating gives CASSLGTGSSYEQYF.

V and J are TRBV7-8 and TRBJ2-7, with D maybe TRBD2 (6 bases). This CDR3 is 14 amino acids long. The germline V gene has CDR1 SGHVS and CDR2 FQNEAQ. The ends were cut back, 1 base at V and 4 bases at J, with 11 bases in the middle. This CDR3 reads CASSLGLGGYEQYF. As DNA, the CDR3 is TGTGCCAGCAGCTTAGGACTAGGCGGGTACGAGCAGTACTTC.

The chain carries TRBV28 and TRBJ2-2; TRBD1 matches 10 bases. The V gene's germline CDR1 is MDHEN and CDR2 SYDVKM. The J segment lost 3 bases and the V segment lost 3 bases, leaving 10 bases of the junction unmatched. This CDR3 spans 18 amino acids. Written as DNA, the CDR3 is TGTGCCAGCAGTTTCTATGGGACAGGGGAAGGACACACCGGGGAGCTGTTTTTT. Translated: CASSFYGTGEGHTGELFF.

This sequence joins TRBV6-1 and TRBJ2-7; D is undetermined. This CDR3 has 12 residues. Germline V lookup: CDR1 MNHNS, CDR2 SASEGT. Between the trimmed V and J ends, which lost 10 bases and 7 bases, there was a span of 17 bases. The CDR3 sequence: CATQARETEQYF. CDR3 nucleotide sequence: TGTGCCACCCAGGCTCGCGAGACGGAGCAGTACTTC.

The CDR3 nucleotides read TGTGCCAGCAGTGAAGGCGGCTGGGGGGGGCCTGAAGCTTTCTTT. It specifies CASSEGGWGGPEAFF. The rearrangement links TRBV6-1 to TRBJ1-1, with a weak D call TRBD1 (6 bases). This CDR3 contains 15 residues. The germline V gene encodes CDR1 MNHNS and CDR2 SASEGT. V was pared by 1 base and J by 6 bases, with 15 bases between.

The chain uses TRBV19 and TRBJ2-3, with a weak D call TRBD1 (5 bases). This CDR3 contains 13 residues. Germline CDR1 LNHDA, CDR2 SQIVND (reference sequence). Trimming removed 7 bases from V and 1 base from J, with 9 bases in between. The CDR3 is CASIGAGTDTQYF. Written as DNA, the CDR3 is TGTGCCAGTATAGGGGCGGGCACAGATACGCAGTATTTT. Supplemented by reference TRBV19 and TRBJ2-3, the full variable domain reads DGGITQSPKYLFRKEGQNVTLSCEQNLNHDAMYWYRQDPGQGLRLIYYSQIVNDFQKGDIAEGYSVSREKKESFPLTVTSAQKNPTAFYLCASIGAGTDTQYFGPGTRLTVL.

The genes are TRBV28 and TRBJ2-7, with 10 bases aligning to TRBD2. Germline CDR1 reads MDHEN; CDR2 reads SYDVKM. V lost 5 bases and J lost 7; bases outside the gene matches: 14. There are 16 residues in the CDR3. Here the CDR3 DNA reads TGTGCCAGCAGTCCCCGTGGCCTAGCGGGAGCACGGGAGCAGTACTTC. This sequence encodes CASSPRGLAGAREQYF. The full variable domain, with the rest looked up from reference TRBV28 and TRBJ2-7, is DVKVTQSSRYLVKRTGEKVFLECVQDMDHENMFWYRQDPGLGLRLIYFSYDVKMKEKGDIPEGYSVSREKKERFSLILESASTNQTSMYLCASSPRGLAGAREQYFGPGTRLTVT.

The chain combines TRBV28 with TRBJ1-5; maybe TRBD1 (5 bases). Germline lookup yields CDR1 MDHEN and CDR2 SYDVKM. The CDR3 runs to 16 residues. Trimming took off 6 bases at V and 2 bases at J, with 17 bases between the two ends. This CDR3 is CASSRGGLGGNQPQHF. CDR3 DNA: TGTGCCAGCAGCCGAGGTGGGTTAGGGGGCAATCAGCCCCAGCATTTT.

The chain recombines TRBV5-1 with TRBJ2-5, with TRBD2 matching 10 bases. V shed 0 bases, J shed 5 bases, and the junction held 16 bases outside the gene matches. Germline V gene sequence: CDR1 SGHRS, CDR2 YFSETQ. The CDR3 has 19 amino acids. For the CDR3, the DNA is TGCGCCAGCAGCTTGGGGGGAACTAGCGGGAAGCTCCTGATGGAGACCCAGTACTTC. It codes for CASSLGGTSGKLLMETQYF.